This is a list of T cell receptor beta chains from one sample in a study of T cell repertoires in cytomegalovirus infection. TCRdb re-derived calls from the reads in MiXCR, one entry per CDR3 protein. The table includes more than 150,000 distinct CDR3 sequences, approximately 19% detected once. Input material: PBMCs. Receptors originate from a human donor in good health (CMV status not recorded). Some clones in this sample may be carry-over from other donors' samples. Both conserved end residues are part of each CDR3. A D gene is named only where the DNA matches it firmly. Clone size is not always given. Where it is, it says once, few, many or a class for expanded clones.

d_gene,abundance,v_gene,j_gene,CDR3nt,CDR3aa
-,many,TRBV7-3,TRBJ2-5,TGTGCCAGCAGCTTTTTCGGCAGGGAAGAGACCCAGTACTTC,CASSFFGREETQYF
-,-,TRBV5-1,TRBJ1-1,TGCGCCAGCAGCCACCCGGACCTACTGAACACTGAAGCTTTCTTT,CASSHPDLLNTEAFF
-,-,TRBV27,TRBJ1-6,TGTGCCAGCAGTGCGGTGGCGTCTAATTCACCCCTCCACTTT,CASSAVASNSPLHF
-,many,TRBV6-1,TRBJ1-2,TGTGCCAGCAGTGACGGGGCCATCGGACCCGGGGAATCTGGCTACACCTTC,CASSDGAIGPGESGYTF
-,-,TRBV5-1,TRBJ2-3,TGCGCCAGCAGCTGGAATCCAAACAAAGCAGGTAGCACAGATACGCAGTATTTT,CASSWNPNKAGSTDTQYF
-,many,TRBV10-3,TRBJ2-3,TGTGCCATCAGTGTTTACGGAGATACGCAGTATTTT,CAISVYGDTQYF
TRBD1,-,TRBV6-1,TRBJ1-5,TGTGCCAGCAGCATTGGGCGGGGACAGAGCCGTTGGCCCCGGCATTTT,CASSIGRGQSRWPRHF
-,-,TRBV28,TRBJ2-1,TGTGCCAGCAGACCCTCGGGGACCTACAATGAGCAGTTCTTC,CASRPSGTYNEQFF
-,-,TRBV12-3/TRBV12-4,TRBJ1-6,TGTGCCAGCAGCCCTAATAATCGCAATTCACCCCTCCACTTT,CASSPNNRNSPLHF
-,-,TRBV6-1,TRBJ1-3,TGTGCCAGCAGCGATTTGGGTCCCGGAAACACCATATATTTT,CASSDLGPGNTIYF
-,-,TRBV6-6,TRBJ2-2,TGTGCCGGATCTGCAGGGCGGCTAACCGGGGAGCTGTTTTTT,CAGSAGRLTGELFF
-,-,TRBV27,TRBJ2-5,TGTGCCAGCAGCGTTTCTAGGAGAGGCGAGACCCAGTACTTC,CASSVSRRGETQYF
TRBD1,few,TRBV5-1,TRBJ2-6,TGCGCCAGCAGCCCTCGAGTCTCCGGGACAGGGGTTGAAGACTCTGGGGCCAACGTCCTGACTTTC,CASSPRVSGTGVEDSGANVLTF
TRBD2,-,TRBV12-3/TRBV12-4,TRBJ2-1,TGTGCCAGCAGTTTTATTAGCGGGATGCACAATGAGCAGTTCTTC,CASSFISGMHNEQFF
TRBD1,many,TRBV7-3,TRBJ1-1,TGTGCCAGCAGGTTTGACAGGGGGCCCAACACTGAAGCTTTCTTT,CASRFDRGPNTEAFF
-,-,TRBV18,TRBJ2-5,TGTGCCAGCTCACCCCGGAGCGAGGAGACCCAGTACTTC,CASSPRSEETQYF
-,many,TRBV7-2,TRBJ2-7,TGTGCCAGCAGCTTAGGTAGGCGGGGCCTTGTTTTTGAAGAGCAGTACTTC,CASSLGRRGLVFEEQYF
-,-,TRBV20-1,TRBJ2-1,TGCAGTGCTAGCCGCGAAGGGGACAATGAGCAGTTCTTC,CSASREGDNEQFF
TRBD1,many,TRBV6-2/TRBV6-3,TRBJ1-1,TGTGCCAGCAGTTACGGGCGACAGGGGGCTGAAGCTTTCTTT,CASSYGRQGAEAFF
-,few,TRBV2,TRBJ1-2,TGTGCCAGCCGAGGGAACAAGAACTATGGCTACACCTTC,CASRGNKNYGYTF
-,few,TRBV7-9,TRBJ1-5,TGTGCCAGCAGCTCCGGTTGGGGTCAGCCCCAGCATTTT,CASSSGWGQPQHF
-,few,TRBV29-1,TRBJ2-3,TGCAGCGTTGAAGAGGGGATGTGGACAGATACGCAGTATTTT,CSVEEGMWTDTQYF
-,few,TRBV4-1,TRBJ1-1,TGCGCCAGCAGCCAAGGGACATATGTGAACACTGAAGCTTTCTTT,CASSQGTYVNTEAFF
-,many,TRBV7-6,TRBJ2-2,TGTGCCAGCAGCTTAGGGACCGCGCACACCGGGGAGCTGTTTTTT,CASSLGTAHTGELFF
-,-,TRBV2,TRBJ2-2,TGTGCCAGCAGCAAGACAACGGGGGAGCTGTTTTTT,CASSKTTGELFF
-,many,TRBV12-3/TRBV12-4,TRBJ2-7,TGTGCCAGCAGACCCAGCCCGGGACAATCCGAGCAGTACTTC,CASRPSPGQSEQYF
TRBD2,many,TRBV12-3/TRBV12-4,TRBJ2-1,TGTGCCAGCACGACTAGCGGGAGGAGAGAGCAGTTCTTC,CASTTSGRREQFF
TRBD2,many,TRBV7-8,TRBJ2-7,TGTGCCAGCAGCCCCCTAGCGGGAGGCTACGAGCAGTACTTC,CASSPLAGGYEQYF
-,-,TRBV9,TRBJ2-1,TGTGCCAGCAGTGGGAACAGGGACAATGAGCAGTTCTTC,CASSGNRDNEQFF
-,-,TRBV19,TRBJ1-5,TGTGCCAGTACTCTTGGGGGGGGCAGGAGCAATCAGCCCCAGCATTTT,CASTLGGGRSNQPQHF
-,-,TRBV19,TRBJ2-7,TGTGCCAGTAGTATCGGAACGGGGAGTGGGCCCTACGAGCAGTACTTC,CASSIGTGSGPYEQYF
-,few,TRBV19,TRBJ2-3,TGTGCCAGTAACCCACCTCGGGGGCGGGAGCCGGCAGATACGCAGTATTTT,CASNPPRGREPADTQYF
-,many,TRBV28,TRBJ2-7,TGTGCCAGCAGCGACCGGACAGAGAGGGATGAGCAGTACTTC,CASSDRTERDEQYF
TRBD1,-,TRBV5-1,TRBJ1-2,TGCGCCAGCTCTTCTGAGGGACAGGGAGGCCGTGGCTACACCTTC,CASSSEGQGGRGYTF
-,many,TRBV7-2,TRBJ1-5,TGTGCCAGCAGCTTAGACAGGGCCCAGCCCCAGCATTTT,CASSLDRAQPQHF
TRBD1,-,TRBV9,TRBJ1-5,TGTGCCAGCAGTCCGGGACAGGCGAGCAATCAGCCCCAGCATTTT,CASSPGQASNQPQHF
TRBD1,few,TRBV12-3/TRBV12-4,TRBJ1-1,TGTGCCAGCAGTTTCGACAGGGCGGGGAACACTGAAGCTTTCTTT,CASSFDRAGNTEAFF
-,many,TRBV6-1,TRBJ1-1,TGTGCCAGCAGGGCGGGGAACACTGAAGCTTTCTTT,CASRAGNTEAFF
TRBD1,-,TRBV20-1,TRBJ1-5,TGCAGTGCTAGGGACGGGACAGGGGAGCATCAGCCCCAGCATTTT,CSARDGTGEHQPQHF
-,few,TRBV7-9,TRBJ1-1,TGTGCCAGCAGCCCAGAATTCCCCTACGTGAACACTGAAGCTTTCTTT,CASSPEFPYVNTEAFF
-,-,TRBV5-1,TRBJ1-2,TGCGCCAGCAGCTTGGATGGGCTAAGCGGCTACACCTTC,CASSLDGLSGYTF
TRBD1,-,TRBV6-2/TRBV6-3,TRBJ2-1,TGTGCCAGCGGACAGGGAATCGCCTACAATGAGCAGTTCTTC,CASGQGIAYNEQFF
-,-,TRBV9,TRBJ1-1,TGTGCCAGCAGCGTAGGATCGGGCCCAAGGGGGACTGAAGCTTTCTTT,CASSVGSGPRGTEAFF
TRBD2,few,TRBV5-1,TRBJ2-2,TGCGCCAGCAGCTTGAGGGCTAGCGGGGGACTTAACACCGGGGAGCTGTTTTTT,CASSLRASGGLNTGELFF
TRBD2,few,TRBV7-2,TRBJ2-7,TGTGCCAGCAGCCTACCCGGCGGGGGGGCTTCCTACGAGCAGTACTTC,CASSLPGGGASYEQYF
-,few,TRBV14,TRBJ2-3,TGTGCCAGCAGCCAAACCCGTCCGGGTACGCAGTATTTT,CASSQTRPGTQYF
-,-,TRBV7-3,TRBJ1-6,TGTGCCAGCAGCCCAGGGGCAGGGTGGGATTCACCCCTCCACTTT,CASSPGAGWDSPLHF
-,few,TRBV5-4,TRBJ1-6,TGTGCCAGCAGCTTGGGTGCGAGCCGAGATTCACCCCTCCACTTT,CASSLGASRDSPLHF
-,few,TRBV7-9,TRBJ2-3,TGTGCCAGCATCCCGAGGGGGTCGGCAGATACGCAGTATTTT,CASIPRGSADTQYF
TRBD1,many,TRBV12-3/TRBV12-4,TRBJ2-7,TGTGCCAGCAACCACCGGGACAGGGGAGCCCACGAGCAGTACTTC,CASNHRDRGAHEQYF
-,-,TRBV6-5,TRBJ2-7,TGTGCCAGCAGTTACGGGGTCGGCTCCTACGAGCAGTACTTC,CASSYGVGSYEQYF